A selection of T cell receptor beta chains follows, all from one sample in a study of OX40 agonist ivuxolimab in advanced cancers. This table comes from immunoSEQ multiplex PCR, and its TCRdb copy is limited to in-frame clones, with some not included. The table shows 12,000 or so clones, with about 80% occurring only once. The source material was CD4+ or CD8+ T cells sorted from blood, sampled in a trial of the OX40 agonist ivuxolimab. These receptors were taken from an adult with an advanced solid tumor such as melanoma, head and neck, liver or kidney cancer. CDR3s leave out the opening cysteine and the closing phenylalanine or tryptophan. Fields, in order: V gene, clone size, J gene, CDR3 protein. Clone sizes are given selectively: once, few, many, or a class where the clone is expanded.

>TRBV15|.|TRBJ1-4
ATSRIPQGVGEKLF
>TRBV28|.|TRBJ2-5
ASSLMERGPGGETQY
>TRBV6-5|few|TRBJ2-5
ASSYSLAGGLSTQY
>TRBV27|.|TRBJ1-1
ASSPDRSEAF
>TRBV7-2|.|TRBJ2-5
ASSLAASGGAMETQY
>TRBV4-3|.|TRBJ2-7
ASSQPVAGTPGSYEQY
>TRBV27|once|TRBJ2-5
ASRVQGGAETQY
>TRBV7-2|.|TRBJ1-5
ASSPRGVSIYSNQPQH
>TRBV6-1|.|TRBJ2-7
ASSPSGGHSYEQY
>TRBV4-3|.|TRBJ1-6
ASSQVGPGGNSPLH
>TRBV4-2|once|TRBJ2-3
ASSQVDERSATDTQY
>TRBV7-9|.|TRBJ2-5
ASSVGLAGAQETQY
>TRBV19|.|TRBJ2-1
ASSMAPSLEQF
>TRBV5-1|.|TRBJ2-1
ASSLAGPWSEDSTVNEQF
>TRBV19|.|TRBJ1-3
ASSPTGLHSGNTIY
>TRBV10-3|medium-sized|TRBJ1-3
AIRGLPGGNTIY
>TRBV4-1|.|TRBJ2-3
ASSQGSSGGATDTQY
>TRBV6-8|.|TRBJ2-7
ASSLGLAGASYEQY
>TRBV5-8|.|TRBJ1-5
ASSPGGSINQPQH
>TRBV5-6|.|TRBJ1-4
ASSSSFAGAGEKLF
>TRBV7-9|.|TRBJ1-2
ASSLDRSNYGYT
>TRBV7-6|.|TRBJ1-5
ASSLFGGSNQPQH
>TRBV10-1|.|TRBJ2-6
ASPGQGDGANVLT
>TRBV28|.|TRBJ2-7
ASSFRDLY
>TRBV11-3|.|TRBJ1-6
ASSSHPRGNNSPLH
>TRBV27|.|TRBJ2-1
ASSLIGSRGLYNEQF
>TRBV5-8|.|TRBJ2-7
ASSPPGGQGGDEQY
>TRBV7-6|.|TRBJ2-1
ASSFAGYNEQF
>TRBV4-3|.|TRBJ1-6
ASSPREGESPLH
>TRBV27|.|TRBJ1-1
ASSLSNRGDTEAF
>TRBV7-3|.|TRBJ2-1
ASSLAGLAGVYNEQF
>TRBV29-1|.|TRBJ1-1
SVVEQMNTEAF
>TRBV5-4|once|TRBJ2-5
ASSWGWGIGTQY
>TRBV13|.|TRBJ2-7
ASSLDPQTYEQY
>TRBV28|.|TRBJ2-2
ASRRLAGTSGELF
>TRBV10-3|.|TRBJ1-1
AISENTEAF
>TRBV7-2|.|TRBJ1-5
ASSLVVSGYSNQPQH
>TRBV27|.|TRBJ2-7
ASRRTGGMYEQY
>TRBV11-2|medium-sized|TRBJ1-2
ATPGGTDGYT
>TRBV19|once|TRBJ2-7
ASSEGVRGASSY
>TRBV7-9|.|TRBJ2-2
ASSLAMSGELF
>TRBV11-2|.|TRBJ2-5
ASSLGGGEETQY
>TRBV6-5|.|TRBJ1-2
ASSFGGAGGYT
>TRBV28|.|TRBJ2-3
ASSSIYSPLAGAPTDTQY
>TRBV19|.|TRBJ2-1
ASSLLLSYNEQF
>TRBV6-5|few|TRBJ1-2
ASRGPTGDHYGYT
>TRBV11-2|.|TRBJ2-5
ASSLEAGAGETQY